Each of the 10 T cell receptor beta chains below was sequenced from the same sample in a study of T cell repertoires in cytomegalovirus infection. TCRdb reprocessed the reads with MiXCR, giving one entry per CDR3 protein. The sample includes under 850,000 distinct CDR3 sequences, about 40% of them seen just once. Sequenced: PBMCs. These receptor sequences come from a human donor in good health (CMV status not recorded). Some clones in this sample may be carry-over from other donors' samples.

About this clonotype itself: As the CDR3 is not closed by the conserved phenylalanine or tryptophan, this likely results from a read error. No DNA is shown, since the ends of the CDR3 on it are uncertain; the CDR3 is the one TCRdb lists. The chain joins TRBV7-2 to TRBJ1-5. The germline V gene has CDR1 SGHTA and CDR2 FQGNSA. The CDR3 length equals 14 residues, ends included. This CDR3 reads CASSSRLPDQPQPC.

Worth noting for this clonotype: A clone one base away is much larger, so this may be a read error. The CDR3 DNA is TGTTCCAGCAGAGCTTCAGGCAGCGGTTATGATACGCAGTATTTT. It encodes CSSRASGSGYDTQYF. The V and J genes are TRBV6-5 and TRBJ2-3, with a possible D match to TRBD2 (5 bases). CDR1 is MNHEY and CDR2 is SVGAGI in the germline V gene. This CDR3 has 15 amino acids.

J is TRBJ2-2 and V is TRBV24-1; the D call may be TRBD1 or TRBD2 (5 bases each). CDR3 length equals 14 residues. Trimming removed 5 bases from V and 5 bases from J, with 11 bases in between. Germline V gene sequence: CDR1 KGHDR, CDR2 SFDVKD. The DNA for the CDR3 is TGTGCCACCAGTGTGCAGGGAGTAACCGGGGAGCTGTTTTTT. It yields the protein CATSVQGVTGELFF.

The CDR3 loop is CASSPSAGRSYEQYF. CDR3 bases: TGTGCCAGCAGTCCTTCAGCGGGGCGCTCCTACGAGCAGTACTTC. The chain carries TRBV7-9 and TRBJ2-7; 7 nucleotides align to TRBD2. The CDR3 is 15 amino acids. J gave up 0 bases and V 6 bases, and 8 bases lay outside the gene matches. Looked up from germline, CDR1 is SEHNR and CDR2 is FQNEAQ (reference sequence).

This clonotype was seen more than once but under ten times. V and J are TRBV28 and TRBJ1-1; 9 bases line up with TRBD1. CDR1 and CDR2 from the germline V gene are MDHEN and SYDVKM. The CDR3 is 13 amino acids. J gave up 11 bases and V 2 bases, and 6 bases lay outside the gene matches. The CDR3 sequence is CASSLGQGNWAFF. The CDR3 DNA sequence: TGTGCCAGCAGTTTAGGACAGGGGAATTGGGCTTTCTTT.

The V call is TRBV6-1, the J call TRBJ1-1; the D gene is possibly TRBD1 (6 bases). Looked up from germline, CDR1 is MNHNS and CDR2 is SASEGT. The CDR3 sequence is 14 residues long. V lost 7 bases and J lost 4, with 16 bases in between. The CDR3 DNA reads TGTGCCAGCACCGAAGGGGGGGCCGGCACTGAAGCTTTCTTT. Translation gives CASTEGGAGTEAFF.

This clonotype has at least ten counts. The rearrangement uses TRBV6-5 and TRBJ2-2, with 10 bases identical to TRBD2. With 10 bases clipped from V and 6 bases from J, the junction kept 14 bases outside the gene matches. CDR3 size: 16 residues. Germline assignment: CDR1 MNHEY and CDR2 SVGAGI. CDR3 DNA: TGTGCCACCAGAGTCGGAGCTGGACTAGCGGCCGGGGAGCTGTTTTTT. It encodes CATRVGAGLAAGELFF.

This clonotype was counted only a few times. V is TRBV4-1 and J is TRBJ2-3; D unclear. Looked up from germline, CDR1 is MGHRA and CDR2 is YSYEKL. The CDR3 runs 17 residues. Between the trimmed V and J ends, which lost 3 bases and 8 bases, there was a span of 24 bases. The CDR3 reads CASSQTAAMDKFGTQYF. CDR3 coding DNA: TGCGCCAGCAGCCAGACCGCGGCGATGGATAAGTTCGGTACGCAGTATTTT.

This sequence joins TRBV12-3 or TRBV12-4 and TRBJ2-2; 7 bases are shared with TRBD1. V lost 6 bases and J lost 0; bases outside the gene matches: 4. This CDR3 has 15 residues. DNA for the CDR3: TGTGCCAGCAGGGGACAGTCCGCGAACACCGGGGAGCTGTTTTTT. This translates into CASRGQSANTGELFF.

This clonotype was detected many times. The CDR3 loop reads CASSLEWGQGLPAFF. The CDR3 DNA is TGTGCCAGCAGCTTAGAGTGGGGACAGGGGTTACCCGCTTTCTTT. This chain connects TRBV7-6 to TRBJ1-1; 10 positions match TRBD1. Germline lookup yields CDR1 SGHVS and CDR2 FNYEAQ. CDR3 length: 15 amino acids. V dropped 1 base and J dropped 11; count of bases not matched to a gene: 10.